This T cell receptor beta chain was sequenced during a study of CD8 T cells in Susac syndrome (dated 2019 in TCRdb). Broadly, across the study: Whether CD8+ T cell activation and differentiation in Susac syndrome was antigen driven was tested using repertoire sequencing. Points the paper makes about the study in general: The study acknowledged that relatively few individuals were included in the TCR sequencing and HLA analysis.

Peripheral blood CD8+ and CD4+ T cells from healthy donors, Susac syndrome patients and multiple sclerosis patients were profiled by high-throughput TCR beta sequencing. Healthy donors were age- and sex-matched controls. Bulk CD8+ and CD4+ T cells were purified by magnetic negative isolation, while CD8+ TEMRA cells were enriched using FACS. Blood was collected in EDTA tubes and processed within 24 hours, with PBMCs isolated through density gradient centrifugation. PBMCs intended for TCR sequencing were cryopreserved in liquid nitrogen and were subsequently thawed in a 37 degrees C water bath. The sorted or isolated CD4+, CD8+ and CD8+ TEMRA cells had a purity of 90% or higher. RNA was extracted using the RNeasy kit, and roughly 0.5 to 1 microgram was reverse transcribed with random hexamers. TCR beta CDR3 regions were amplified with the immunoSEQ multiplex PCR assay covering 54 Vbeta and 13 Jbeta segments. PCR amplification bias was corrected by using a synthetic template baseline for primer optimization and computational correction. Under the source paper's analysis protocol: Reads were assigned to V, D and J genes according to IMGT and analyzed in immunoSEQ Analyzer, with only productive sequences retained. To calculate clonality, Shannon entropy was normalized by log2 of the number of productive unique sequences and then subtracted from one. For each patient and control, public and private clones were evaluated within the 100 most prevalent clones. Clones were defined as Susac-specific if absent from the healthy and MS cohorts, from over a thousand published viral clones and from other ImmuneACCESS disease sequences. TCRdb reanalyzed the raw reads on its own, using fastp at Q25 for trimming and MiXCR for clone calling, and kept in-frame beta chains. Rows are unified per CDR3 protein, each entry keeping the most common DNA and genes. These V and J calls derive from TCRdb rather than the authors' analysis. This sample comprises approximately 190,000 distinct CDR3 sequences, approximately 93% of them detected only once. 0.1% to 0.12% of the sample is held by the ten biggest clonotypes.

As to this clonotype: The target of this receptor is not known. The input lacks base qualities; no much larger clone sits a single base away.

V and J are truncated by 5 bases and 0 bases respectively, leaving an intervening sequence of 8 bases. Reading from cysteine to phenylalanine, the CDR3 counts 14 amino acids. Just CDR3 DNA is preserved here, 42 bases in frame from base 1. From a lookup of the germline V gene, CDR1 and CDR2 are MDHEN and SYDVKM. The sequence was collected from a human donor in good health. What was sequenced was CD4+ T cells from PBMCs. Recombination linked TRBV28 to TRBJ1-5, and TRBD1 may be the D gene, going by 6 matching bases. The CDR3 reads as follows: CASSTGHSNQPQHF. In nucleotides, the sequence is TGTGCCAGCAGTACAGGGCATAGCAATCAGCCCCAGCATTTT. Reference TRBV28 and TRBJ1-5 genes cover what lies past the CDR3, so the full variable domain is DVKVTQSSRYLVKRTGEKVFLECVQDMDHENMFWYRQDPGLGLRLIYFSYDVKMKEKGDIPEGYSVSREKKERFSLILESASTNQTSMYLCASSTGHSNQPQHFGDGTRLSIL.